A selection of T cell receptor beta chains follows, all from one sample in a study of T-cell reconstitution after alpha-beta-depleted transplantation in children. MiXCR, applied by TCRdb to the PCR reads, yields one record per CDR3 protein. The sample yields approximately 520,000 distinct CDR3 sequences, about an eighth seen once. Sequencing used PBMCs, mostly from graft donor cells, obtained 180 days after TCRalphabeta/CD19-depleted stem cell transplant. The receptors here all came from a female patient aged 2-9 years who had a stem cell transplant for aplastic anemia, so the T cells may come from the graft donor. The CDR3 runs from the conserved cysteine through the conserved F or W. D genes are given only for firm matches. Size is stated for part of the rows, as once, few or many counts, or as a class when the clone is expanded.

d_call	v_call	clone_size	j_call	cdr3_nt	cdr3_aa
NA	TRBV7-3	many	TRBJ2-5	TGTGCCAGCAGCTTAAAGGGGTCGGAGACCCAGTACTTC	CASSLKGSETQYF
NA	TRBV7-9	NA	TRBJ1-1	TGTGCCAGCAGCCCAAAGGTGAACACTGAAGCTTTCTTT	CASSPKVNTEAFF
NA	TRBV5-1	few	TRBJ2-6	TGCGCCAGCAGCTTTCGCGGCAGGCCTACCTCTGGGGCCAACGTCCTGACTTTC	CASSFRGRPTSGANVLTF
NA	TRBV6-6	many	TRBJ1-1	TGTGCCAGCAGTTACGGCCAAACAAACACTGAAGCTTTCTTT	CASSYGQTNTEAFF
NA	TRBV29-1	few	TRBJ1-2	TGCAGCGTTCGTGGGACGGAGGATGGCTACACCTTC	CSVRGTEDGYTF
NA	TRBV21-1	NA	TRBJ1-1	TGTGCCAGCAGCAAAGATAAGAGGACAGAGAACACTGAAGCTTTCTTT	CASSKDKRTENTEAFF
NA	TRBV29-1	NA	TRBJ2-3	TGCAGCGCGCCCTCACTAGATACGCAGTATTTT	CSAPSLDTQYF
TRBD2	TRBV6-2/TRBV6-3	NA	TRBJ2-1	TGTGCCAGCAGCCAAATAGCGGGGCGGGACAATGAGCAGTTCTTC	CASSQIAGRDNEQFF
NA	TRBV7-9	NA	TRBJ1-2	TGTGCCAGCAGCTTATATCTGGGCTATGGCTACACCTTC	CASSLYLGYGYTF
TRBD1	TRBV4-3	few	TRBJ2-7	TGCGCCAGCAGCCAAGCTTATACAGGGGTTAAGCAGTACTTC	CASSQAYTGVKQYF
TRBD2	TRBV9	few	TRBJ2-3	TGTGCCAGCAGCGAAGCAGCGGGGCTGGGAGATACGCAGTATTTT	CASSEAAGLGDTQYF
TRBD2	TRBV7-3	NA	TRBJ2-1	TGTGCCAGCAGCTTAACTGGACTAGCGGCCTACAATGAGCAGTTCTTC	CASSLTGLAAYNEQFF
NA	TRBV3-1	NA	TRBJ1-5	TGTGCCAGCTGCCAAGGCCTGGGACGGGGGGCCTTCAATCAGCCCCAGCATTTT	CASCQGLGRGAFNQPQHF
NA	TRBV5-1	NA	TRBJ1-1	TGCGCCAGCAGCTTGGCCCTATTGGCAGGGGACACTGAAGCTTTCTTT	CASSLALLAGDTEAFF
NA	TRBV6-2/TRBV6-3	NA	TRBJ2-2	TGTGCCAGCAGGAAACGGGTCAAAGGGACCGGGGAGCTGTTTTTT	CASRKRVKGTGELFF
TRBD1	TRBV20-1	many	TRBJ1-2	TGCAGTGCTCATTTGGGACAGGGGGCGCTTGGCTACACCTTC	CSAHLGQGALGYTF
NA	TRBV28	NA	TRBJ1-6	TGTGCCAGCACCTTGAGAGGGAACCTTAATTCACCCCTCCACTTT	CASTLRGNLNSPLHF
TRBD2	TRBV15	few	TRBJ2-7	TGTGCCGCCCATAGTGGACTAGCGGTCTGGGTCTACGAGCAGTACTTC	CAAHSGLAVWVYEQYF
NA	TRBV12-3/TRBV12-4	NA	TRBJ1-2	TGTGCCAGCGGGAGAACTAACTATGGCTACACCTTC	CASGRTNYGYTF
NA	TRBV9	few	TRBJ1-2	TGTGCCAGCAGCGGAAGCTACAGGTTTAGCTACACCTTC	CASSGSYRFSYTF
NA	TRBV3-1	NA	TRBJ2-2	TGTGCCAGCAGCCAAGTTCGTGAGGGGACCGGGGAGCTGTTTTTT	CASSQVREGTGELFF
TRBD1	TRBV28	NA	TRBJ1-1	TGTGCCAGCAACCTATCAGGTCGGGACAGGGCAGACACTGAAGCTTTCTTT	CASNLSGRDRADTEAFF
TRBD1	TRBV7-2	few	TRBJ1-5	TGTGCCAGCAGCTTAGGCAGGGGGTACAATCAGCCCCAGCATTTT	CASSLGRGYNQPQHF
NA	TRBV25-1	few	TRBJ2-3	TGTGCCAGCAGTGAATGGGTTAGCACAGATACGCAGTATTTT	CASSEWVSTDTQYF
TRBD2	TRBV5-1	NA	TRBJ2-5	TGCGCCAGCAGCTCAGGGACTAGCGCCAGGGAGACCCAGTACTTC	CASSSGTSARETQYF
NA	TRBV7-2	NA	TRBJ2-7	TGTGCCAGCAGCGCGGACAGTGCCTACGAGCAGTACTTC	CASSADSAYEQYF
TRBD2	TRBV28	few	TRBJ2-3	TGTGCCAGCAGAAAGGGACTAGCTAAAGATACGCAGTATTTT	CASRKGLAKDTQYF
TRBD2	TRBV6-5	NA	TRBJ2-7	TGTGCCAGCAGTTCTGGGACTAGCTGGCTCGAGCAGTACTTC	CASSSGTSWLEQYF
NA	TRBV4-3	NA	TRBJ2-1	TGCGCCAGCAGCCAAGAAAAATGGGCCAGCTCCTACAATGAGCAGTTCTTC	CASSQEKWASSYNEQFF
NA	TRBV6-2/TRBV6-3	many	TRBJ2-2	TGTGCCAGCAGCCAATACACCGGGGAGCTGTTTTTT	CASSQYTGELFF
TRBD2	TRBV9	few	TRBJ2-2	TGTGCCAGCAGTTGGGAGGGAGCGGGCACCGGGGAGCTGTTTTTT	CASSWEGAGTGELFF